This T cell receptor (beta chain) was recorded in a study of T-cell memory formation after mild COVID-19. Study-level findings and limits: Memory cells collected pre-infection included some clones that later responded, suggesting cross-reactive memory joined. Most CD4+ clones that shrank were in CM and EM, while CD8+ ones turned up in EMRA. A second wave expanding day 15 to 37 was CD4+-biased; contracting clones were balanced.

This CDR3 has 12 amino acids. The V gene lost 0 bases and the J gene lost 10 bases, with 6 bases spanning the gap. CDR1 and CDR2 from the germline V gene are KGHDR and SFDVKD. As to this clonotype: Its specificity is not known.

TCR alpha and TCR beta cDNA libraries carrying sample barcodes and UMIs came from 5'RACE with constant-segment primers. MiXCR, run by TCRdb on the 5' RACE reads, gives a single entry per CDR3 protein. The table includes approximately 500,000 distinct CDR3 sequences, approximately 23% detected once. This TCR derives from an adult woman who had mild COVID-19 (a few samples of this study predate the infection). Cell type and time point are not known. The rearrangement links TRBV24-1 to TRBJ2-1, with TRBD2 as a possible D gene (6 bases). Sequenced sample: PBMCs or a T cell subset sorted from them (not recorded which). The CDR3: CATSDLREEQFF. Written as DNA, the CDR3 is TGTGCCACCAGTGATTTGCGGGAGGAGCAGTTCTTC.